The 9 T cell receptor beta chains reported below all come from one sample, sequenced in a study of cytomegalovirus exposure and HLA in healthy donors. PCR primers comprised 60 Vbeta and 13 Jbeta primers. Libraries were prepared by immunoSEQ multiplex PCR; TCRdb keeps only in-frame clonotypes and omits some of them. The sample comprises over 150,000 clones, 68% of which are singletons, and less than 3.5% rests with the top ten. The sequencing sample was made of PBMCs. Receptors were obtained from a woman aged 40-49 years in good health and CMV-seropositive.

This clone was recorded a few times. The chain uses TRBV28 and TRBJ2-7; 7 bases align to TRBD1. Per germline, CDR1 MDHEN and CDR2 SYDVKM. The CDR3 totals 13 residues. Trimming took 3 bases from V and 5 from J; bases not matched to a gene: 4. The CDR3 sequence is CASSFLQGNEQYF. In nucleotides, the CDR3 is TGTGCCAGCAGTTTTCTACAGGGGAACGAGCAGTACTTC.

The chain couples TRBV11-3 to TRBJ2-7, with D perhaps TRBD1 (5 bases). The ends were cut back, 1 base at V and 6 bases at J, with 10 bases in the middle. The CDR3 is made up of 13 amino acids. Germline CDR1 SGHNT, CDR2 YENEEA. For the CDR3, the DNA is TGTGCCAGCAGCTTAGCCTGGGGCTCCGAGCAGTACTTC. Protein sequence: CASSLAWGSEQYF. The entire variable domain, with the rest obtained from reference TRBV11-3 and TRBJ2-7, is as follows: EAGVVQSPRYKIIEKKQPVAFWCNPISGHNTLYWYLQNLGQGPELLIRYENEEAVDDSQLPKDRFSAERLKGVDSTLKIQPAELGDSAVYLCASSLAWGSEQYFGPGTRLTVT.

V is TRBV10-3 and J is TRBJ1-1, with 9 nucleotides matching TRBD1. V shed 8 bases and J 0 bases; nucleotides not matched to a gene: 1. This CDR3 is 13 amino acids long. CDR1 ENHRY and CDR2 SYGVKD come from the germline V gene. The CDR3 region has the DNA TGTGCCATCGGACAGGGGATGAACACTGAAGCTTTCTTT. Its protein product is CAIGQGMNTEAFF.

The sample holds a few counts of this clone. The genes are TRBV27 and TRBJ2-3; 8 bases match TRBD2. V gave up 4 bases and J gave up 3 bases; unmatched junction bases: 12. The germline gives CDR1 MNHEY, CDR2 SMNVEV (reference sequence). The CDR3 loop spans 17 amino acids. In nucleotides, the CDR3 is TGTGCCAGCAGTTCTGAAAGGAGCGGGAGTGGAACAGATACGCAGTATTTT. Encoded protein: CASSSERSGSGTDTQYF.

The rearrangement uses TRBV10-1 and TRBJ2-7; 7 bases map to TRBD1. The V segment lost 7 bases and the J segment 4 bases; nucleotides outside the gene matches: 7. The CDR3 loop spans 13 amino acids. CDR1 WNHNN and CDR2 SYGVQD come from the germline V gene (reference sequence). Here the CDR3 reads CASKPGQLYEQYF. CDR3 in DNA: TGCGCCAGCAAGCCGGGACAGCTATACGAGCAGTACTTC.

This clone has a handful of counts. The rearrangement joins TRBV5-6 to TRBJ2-7; D is uncertain. V dropped 0 bases and J dropped 2 bases, with 6 bases sitting between them. Germline V lookup: CDR1 SGHDT, CDR2 YYEEEE. The CDR3 loop spans 13 amino acids. The CDR3 DNA follows: TGTGCCAGCAGCTTGGGAAAGCCCTACGAGCAGTACTTC. Translated, it gives CASSLGKPYEQYF.

This clone was seen a handful of times. The chain employs TRBV5-1 and TRBJ2-4; 8 nucleotides match TRBD1. With 4 bases clipped from V and 8 bases from J, the junction kept 5 bases outside the gene matches. Germline CDR1 reads SGHRS; CDR2 reads YFSETQ. The CDR3 spans 13 residues. CDR3: CASSPDRVDIQYF. The CDR3 DNA reads as TGCGCCAGCAGCCCGGACAGGGTAGACATTCAGTACTTC.

This chain uses TRBV5-1 with TRBJ1-2; 9 bases agree with TRBD1. Germline V gene lookup returns CDR1 SGHRS and CDR2 YFSETQ. The V segment lost 3 bases and the J segment 7 bases; nucleotides outside the gene matches: 7. This CDR3 has 14 residues. The CDR3 DNA follows: TGCGCCAGCAGCTCCACCGGGACAGGGTTTGGCTACACCTTC. Its translation is CASSSTGTGFGYTF.

The chain is built from TRBV9 and TRBJ1-4; 10 bases align to TRBD1. The V and J ends lost 3 bases and 7 bases, in that order; junction bases with no gene match: 3. Per the germline V gene, CDR1 is SGDLS and CDR2 is YYNGEE. The CDR3 runs to 14 residues. The CDR3 reads CASSGTGGGEKLFF. The CDR3 coding sequence is TGTGCCAGCAGCGGGACAGGGGGAGGTGAAAAACTGTTTTTT.